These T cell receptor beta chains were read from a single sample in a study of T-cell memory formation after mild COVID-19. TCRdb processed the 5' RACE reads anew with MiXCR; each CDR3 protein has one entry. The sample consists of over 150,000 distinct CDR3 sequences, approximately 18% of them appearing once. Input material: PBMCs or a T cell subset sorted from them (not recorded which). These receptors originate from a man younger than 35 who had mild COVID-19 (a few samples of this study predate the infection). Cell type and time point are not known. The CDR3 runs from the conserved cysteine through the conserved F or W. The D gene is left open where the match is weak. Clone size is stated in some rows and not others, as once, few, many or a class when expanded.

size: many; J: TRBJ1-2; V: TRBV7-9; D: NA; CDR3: CASSLDGFRGYTF; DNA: TGTGCCAGCAGCTTAGATGGGTTTCGCGGCTACACCTTC
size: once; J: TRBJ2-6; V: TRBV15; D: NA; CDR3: CATSRAASGANVLTF; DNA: TGTGCCACCAGCAGAGCAGCCTCTGGGGCCAACGTCCTGACTTTC
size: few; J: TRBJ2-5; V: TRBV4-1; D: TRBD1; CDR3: CASSQSGQIMETQYF; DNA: TGCGCCAGCAGCCAGTCGGGACAGATAATGGAGACCCAGTACTTC
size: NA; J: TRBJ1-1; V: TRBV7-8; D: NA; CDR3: CASSLEQVTEAFF; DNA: TGTGCCAGCAGCTTAGAACAGGTCACTGAAGCTTTCTTT
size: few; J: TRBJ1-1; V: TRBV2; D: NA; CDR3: CASFRVGTEAFF; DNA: TGTGCCAGCTTCCGGGTGGGCACTGAAGCTTTCTTT
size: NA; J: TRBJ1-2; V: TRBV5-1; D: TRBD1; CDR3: CASSLQGASYGYTF; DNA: TGCGCCAGCAGCCTACAGGGGGCGAGTTATGGCTACACCTTC
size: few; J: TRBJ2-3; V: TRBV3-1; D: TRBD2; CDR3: CASSLTASGDTQYF; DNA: TGTGCCAGCAGCCTAACGGCTAGCGGGGATACGCAGTATTTT
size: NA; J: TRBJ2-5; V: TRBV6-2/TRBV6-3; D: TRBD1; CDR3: CASSYLGQGGRETQYF; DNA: TGTGCCAGCAGCTACCTCGGACAGGGTGGAAGAGAGACCCAGTACTTC
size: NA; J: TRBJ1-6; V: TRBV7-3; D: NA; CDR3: CASSFQENSPLHF; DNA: TGTGCCAGCAGCTTCCAGGAGAATTCACCCCTCCACTTT
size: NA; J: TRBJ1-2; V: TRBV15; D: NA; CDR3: CATSRDRQNYGYTF; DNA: TGTGCCACCAGCAGAGACCGACAAAACTATGGCTACACCTTC
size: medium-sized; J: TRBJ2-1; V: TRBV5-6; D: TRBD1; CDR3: CASSPPGQHNEQFF; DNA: TGTGCCAGCAGCCCGCCGGGACAGCACAATGAGCAGTTCTTC
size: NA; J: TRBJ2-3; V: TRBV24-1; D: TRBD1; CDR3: CATSDRNRDRELTDTQYF; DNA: TGTGCCACCAGTGATCGAAACCGGGACAGGGAGCTGACAGATACGCAGTATTTT
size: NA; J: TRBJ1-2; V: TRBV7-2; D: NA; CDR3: CASNIPGVYGYTF; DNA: TGTGCCAGCAACATCCCAGGGGTCTATGGCTACACCTTC
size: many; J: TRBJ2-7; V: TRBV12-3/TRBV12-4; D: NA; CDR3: CASSFGRQGANEQYF; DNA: TGTGCCAGCAGTTTCGGGCGGCAGGGTGCCAACGAGCAGTACTTC
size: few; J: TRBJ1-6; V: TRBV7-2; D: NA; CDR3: CASSLIRPYNSPLHF; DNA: TGTGCCAGCAGCTTAATACGGCCATATAATTCACCCCTCCACTTT
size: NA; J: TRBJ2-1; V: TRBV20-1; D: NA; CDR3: CSARSRGNEQFF; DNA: TGCAGTGCTAGGTCTCGCGGCAATGAGCAGTTCTTC
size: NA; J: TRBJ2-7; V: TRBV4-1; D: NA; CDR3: CASSQEPGAGGNEQYF; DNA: TGCGCCAGCAGCCAAGAGCCGGGGGCAGGAGGAAACGAGCAGTACTTC
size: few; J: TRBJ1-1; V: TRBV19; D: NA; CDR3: CASSYRPGEAFF; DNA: TGTGCCAGTAGCTATAGACCTGGGGAAGCTTTCTTT
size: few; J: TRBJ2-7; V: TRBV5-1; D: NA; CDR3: CASSHGGGNEQYF; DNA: TGCGCCAGCAGCCATGGAGGCGGGAACGAGCAGTACTTC
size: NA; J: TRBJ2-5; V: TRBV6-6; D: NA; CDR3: CASSYSRLETQYF; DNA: TGTGCCAGCAGTTACTCCCGCCTTGAGACCCAGTACTTC
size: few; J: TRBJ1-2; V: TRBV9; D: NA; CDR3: CASREGPSYGYTF; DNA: TGTGCCAGCAGAGAGGGTCCTTCCTATGGCTACACCTTC
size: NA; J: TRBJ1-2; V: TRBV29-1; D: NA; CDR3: CSVGSPQYGYTF; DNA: TGCAGCGTTGGTAGCCCACAATATGGCTACACCTTC
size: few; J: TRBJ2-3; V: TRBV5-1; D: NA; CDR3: CASSFPAPDTQYF; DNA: TGCGCCAGCAGCTTCCCAGCACCAGATACGCAGTATTTT
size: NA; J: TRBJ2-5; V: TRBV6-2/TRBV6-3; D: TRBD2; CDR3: CASSLADGYQETQYF; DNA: TGTGCCAGCAGTCTAGCGGATGGGTACCAAGAGACCCAGTACTTC
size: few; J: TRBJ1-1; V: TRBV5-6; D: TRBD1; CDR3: CASSKGQGATEAFF; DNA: TGTGCCAGCAGTAAGGGACAGGGGGCAACTGAAGCTTTCTTT
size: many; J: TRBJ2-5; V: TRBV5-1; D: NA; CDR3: CASSPDEGETQYF; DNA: TGCGCCAGCAGCCCGGACGAGGGGGAGACCCAGTACTTC
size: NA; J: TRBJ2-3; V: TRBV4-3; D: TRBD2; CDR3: CASSPTSGSTDTQYF; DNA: TGCGCCAGCAGCCCAACTAGCGGGTCCACAGATACGCAGTATTTT
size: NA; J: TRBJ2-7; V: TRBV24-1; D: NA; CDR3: CATLGGSYEQYF; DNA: TGTGCCACCTTAGGGGGGAGCTACGAGCAGTACTTC
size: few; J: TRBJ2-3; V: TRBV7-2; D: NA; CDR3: CASSLDQYRGLGQYF; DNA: TGTGCCAGCAGCTTAGACCAGTATCGGGGGCTCGGGCAGTATTTT
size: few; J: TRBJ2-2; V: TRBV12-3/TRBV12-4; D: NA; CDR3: CASRRDTLRGSVGSGELFF; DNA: TGTGCCAGCAGACGAGATACCCTCAGGGGATCAGTTGGGTCCGGGGAGCTGTTTTTT
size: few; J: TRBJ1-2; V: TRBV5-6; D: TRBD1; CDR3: CASRPGQVGNYGYTF; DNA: TGTGCCAGCAGACCGGGACAGGTTGGGAACTATGGCTACACCTTC
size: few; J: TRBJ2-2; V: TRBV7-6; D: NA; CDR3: CASSLGGDTGELFF; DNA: TGTGCCAGCAGCTTAGGTGGGGACACCGGGGAGCTGTTTTTT
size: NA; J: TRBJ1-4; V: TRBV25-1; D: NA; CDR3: CASSDPDIKLFF; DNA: TGTGCCAGCAGTGACCCCGATATAAAACTGTTTTTT
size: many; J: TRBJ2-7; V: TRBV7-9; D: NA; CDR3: CASSLDLNEQYF; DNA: TGTGCCAGCAGCTTGGACCTCAACGAGCAGTACTTC
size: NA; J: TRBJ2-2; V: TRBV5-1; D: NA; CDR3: CASSQRYPGLNTGELFF; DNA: TGCGCCAGCAGCCAAAGATATCCGGGTCTGAACACCGGGGAGCTGTTTTTT
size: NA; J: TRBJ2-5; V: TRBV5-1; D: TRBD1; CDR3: CASSSPSGTAQETQYF; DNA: TGCGCCAGCAGCTCTCCCTCGGGGACAGCACAAGAGACCCAGTACTTC
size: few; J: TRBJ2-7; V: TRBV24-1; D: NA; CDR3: CATSDLPRTPQSYEQYF; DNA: TGTGCCACCAGTGATTTGCCGCGTACACCCCAATCCTACGAGCAGTACTTC
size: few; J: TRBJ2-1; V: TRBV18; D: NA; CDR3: CASSPPSENEQFF; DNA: TGTGCCAGCTCACCGCCCTCGGAGAATGAGCAGTTCTTC
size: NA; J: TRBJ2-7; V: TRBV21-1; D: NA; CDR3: CASSRRLVRKNEQYF; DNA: TGTGCCAGCAGCAGACGACTAGTCCGGAAAAACGAGCAGTACTTC
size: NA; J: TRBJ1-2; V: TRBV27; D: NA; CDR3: CASSLRQGLVYGYTF; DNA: TGTGCCAGCAGTTTACGTCAGGGTTTGGTCTATGGCTACACCTTC
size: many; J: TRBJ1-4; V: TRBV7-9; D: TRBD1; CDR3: CASSPTTGQEKLFF; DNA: TGTGCCAGCAGCCCGACGACAGGGCAGGAAAAACTGTTTTTT
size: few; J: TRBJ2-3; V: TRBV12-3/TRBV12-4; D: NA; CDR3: CASSLGSRGSTDTQYF; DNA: TGTGCCAGCAGTTTAGGATCCAGGGGCAGCACAGATACGCAGTATTTT
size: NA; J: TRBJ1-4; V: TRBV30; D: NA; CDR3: CAWSPGQLREKLFF; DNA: TGTGCCTGGAGTCCCGGACAGTTGCGGGAAAAACTGTTTTTT
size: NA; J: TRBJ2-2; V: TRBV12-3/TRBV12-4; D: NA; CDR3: CASKGLRGTGELFF; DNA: TGTGCCAGCAAAGGCCTCCGGGGGACCGGGGAGCTGTTTTTT
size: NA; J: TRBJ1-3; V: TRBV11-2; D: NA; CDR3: CASSLERAPNTIYF; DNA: TGTGCCAGCAGCTTAGAACGGGCGCCAAACACCATATATTTT
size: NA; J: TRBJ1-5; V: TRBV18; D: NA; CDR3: CASSGGDSNQPQHF; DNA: TGTGCCAGCTCTGGCGGGGATAGCAATCAGCCCCAGCATTTT
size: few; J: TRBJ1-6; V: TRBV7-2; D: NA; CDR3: CASSQAQGSYNSPLHF; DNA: TGTGCCAGCAGCCAAGCCCAGGGGTCCTATAATTCACCCCTCCACTTT
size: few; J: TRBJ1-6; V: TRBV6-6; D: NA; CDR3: CASRTEYNSPLHF; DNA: TGTGCCAGCAGGACAGAATATAATTCACCCCTCCACTTT
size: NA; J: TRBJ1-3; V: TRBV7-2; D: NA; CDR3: CASSLDISGNTIYF; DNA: TGTGCCAGCAGCTTAGACATCTCTGGAAACACCATATATTTT
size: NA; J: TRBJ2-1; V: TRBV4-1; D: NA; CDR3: CASSQDHAAPTFFF; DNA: TGCGCCAGCAGCCAAGATCATGCGGCCCCCACTTTTTTCTTC
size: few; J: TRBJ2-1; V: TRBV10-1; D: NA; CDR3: CASSEATASSYNEQFF; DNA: TGCGCCAGCAGTGAAGCGACGGCAAGCTCCTACAATGAGCAGTTCTTC
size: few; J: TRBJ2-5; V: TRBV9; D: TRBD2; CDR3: CASSPRGDLQETQYF; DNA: TGTGCCAGCAGCCCCCGGGGGGACCTCCAAGAGACCCAGTACTTC
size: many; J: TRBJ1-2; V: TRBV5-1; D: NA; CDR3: CASSFPTGDGYTF; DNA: TGCGCCAGCAGCTTTCCCACGGGAGATGGCTACACCTTC
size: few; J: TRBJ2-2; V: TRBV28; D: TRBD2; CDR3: CASSLGLGREGTGELFF; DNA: TGTGCCAGCAGTTTAGGCCTTGGCAGGGAGGGCACCGGGGAGCTGTTTTTT
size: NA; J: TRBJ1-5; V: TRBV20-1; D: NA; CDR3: CSATQGSNQPQNF; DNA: TGCAGTGCAACCCAAGGGAGCAATCAGCCCCAGAATTTT
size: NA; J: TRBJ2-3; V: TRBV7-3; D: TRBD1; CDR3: CASSPSGSGGDTQYF; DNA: TGTGCCAGCAGCCCCTCAGGGTCAGGGGGAGATACGCAGTATTTT
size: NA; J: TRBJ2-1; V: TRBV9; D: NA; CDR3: CASAPRGQTGYNEQFF; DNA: TGTGCCAGCGCCCCCCGGGGGCAAACAGGCTACAATGAGCAGTTCTTC
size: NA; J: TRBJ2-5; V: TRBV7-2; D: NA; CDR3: CASSAGAVETQYF; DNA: TGTGCCAGCAGCGCCGGGGCAGTGGAGACCCAGTACTTC
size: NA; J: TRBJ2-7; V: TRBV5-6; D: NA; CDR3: CASSLLGEDAYEQYF; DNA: TGTGCCAGCAGCTTGTTAGGGGAGGACGCCTACGAGCAGTACTTC